A single sample is the source of the 23 T cell receptor beta chains below, sequenced in a study of cytomegalovirus exposure and HLA in healthy donors. The PCR made use of 60 Vbeta and 13 Jbeta primers. TCRdb's copy holds only in-frame clones and misses some; the assay was immunoSEQ multiplex PCR. The sample lists 150,000 to 180,000 clones, less than 80% occurring once. Source material: PBMCs. These receptor sequences come from a man aged 30-40 years in good health and CMV-seronegative.

This chain joins TRBV13 and TRBJ2-2; D possibly corresponds to TRBD2 (7 bases). Per the germline V gene, CDR1 is PRHDT and CDR2 is FYEKMQ (reference sequence). CDR3 size: 16 residues. With 5 bases removed from V and 2 bases from J, the gap between germline ends came to 15 bases. The CDR3 region has the DNA TGTGCCAGCAGCCTCACAAGGGGGGGCAACACCGGGGAGCTGTTTTTT. Amino acids: CASSLTRGGNTGELFF.

The chain links TRBV5-4 to TRBJ2-3, with a weak D call TRBD2 (6 bases). The V gene lost 4 bases and the J gene lost 6 bases, with 21 bases spanning the gap. The germline CDR1 and CDR2 sequences are SGHNT and YYREEE (reference sequence). CDR3 length equals 16 residues. CDR3 region: CASSGSLALAGDTQYF. CDR3 DNA: TGTGCCAGCAGCGGGAGCTTAGCGTTGGCGGGGGATACGCAGTATTTT.

V and J are TRBV5-4 and TRBJ1-6; the match to TRBD1 covers 8 bases. This CDR3 is built from 14 residues. V shed 3 bases and J 7 bases; nucleotides not matched to a gene: 3. Germline values: CDR1 SGHNT, CDR2 YYREEE (reference sequence). As DNA, the CDR3 is TGTGCCAGCAGCTCCGACAGGGGAAATTCACCCCTCCACTTT. This encodes CASSSDRGNSPLHF.

This chain uses TRBV15 with TRBJ2-6, with D perhaps TRBD1 (6 bases). The V and J ends lost 8 bases and 4 bases respectively, with 15 bases between them. CDR1 and CDR2 (germline): LNHNV, YYDKDF (reference sequence). This CDR3 is 15 amino acids long. In nucleotides, the CDR3 is TGTGCCACCCAGAAGGACAGTCCCGGGGCCAACGTCCTGACTTTC. It codes for CATQKDSPGANVLTF.

The chain has TRBV7-9 and TRBJ1-2; the match to TRBD1 covers 8 bases. The V gene's germline CDR1 is SEHNR and CDR2 FQNEAQ (reference sequence). V shed 4 bases and J 1 base; nucleotides not matched to a gene: 8. The CDR3 covers 16 residues. CDR3 coding DNA: TGTGCCAGCAGCTCGAACGGGGACAGGTTTAACTATGGCTACACCTTC. It is translated as CASSSNGDRFNYGYTF. Full variable domain (missing parts from reference TRBV7-9 and TRBJ1-2): DTGVSQNPRHKITKRGQNVTFRCDPISEHNRLYWYRQTLGQGPEFLTYFQNEAQLEKSRLLSDRFSAERPKGSFSTLEIQRTEQGDSAMYLCASSSNGDRFNYGYTFGSGTRLTVV.

This clone showed up just once. The V and J genes are TRBV25-1 and TRBJ2-5; 7 nucleotides line up with TRBD1. Germline V gene data show CDR1 as MGHDK and CDR2 as SYGVNS. The CDR3 runs to 15 residues. Trimming took 3 bases from V and 2 from J; bases not matched to a gene: 6. CDR3 DNA sequence: TGTGCCAGCAGTGATTTGGGACAGTTACAAGAGACCCAGTACTTC. This codes for CASSDLGQLQETQYF.

The DNA for the CDR3 is TGTGCCAGCAGTCCTCGGACAGGGAATAATGAAAAACTGTTTTTT. This translates into CASSPRTGNNEKLFF. The chain links TRBV25-1 to TRBJ1-4; 8 nucleotides agree with TRBD1. This CDR3 contains 15 residues. Germline V gene data show CDR1 as MGHDK and CDR2 as SYGVNS. V lost 5 bases and J lost 4; bases outside the gene matches: 6.

J is TRBJ2-3 and V is TRBV6-1; tentatively, D is TRBD2 (5 bases). V lost 7 bases to trimming and J lost 2 bases, with 16 bases between them. Germline values: CDR1 MNHNS, CDR2 SASEGT. CDR3 length: 15 amino acids. Written as DNA, the CDR3 is TGTGCCAGCACCGATGGCCGGGGAATCACAGATACGCAGTATTTT. Protein sequence: CASTDGRGITDTQYF.

The chain joins TRBV5-4 to TRBJ2-7; a possible D gene is TRBD1 (6 bases). Between the trimmed V and J ends, which lost 5 bases and 0 bases, there was a span of 15 bases. The CDR3 runs 15 residues. Germline V gene lookup returns CDR1 SGHNT and CDR2 YYREEE (reference sequence). The CDR3 here is CASSEQGPSSYEQYF. CDR3 nucleotides: TGTGCCAGCAGTGAGCAGGGGCCGAGCTCCTACGAGCAGTACTTC.

The rearrangement joins TRBV6-4 to TRBJ1-2, with D possibly being TRBD1 (5 bases). Per germline, CDR1 MRHNA and CDR2 SNTAGT. The CDR3 has 16 residues. Between the trimmed V and J ends, which lost 2 bases and 0 bases, there was a span of 13 bases. The CDR3: CASSDQTDDSNYGYTF. The DNA of the CDR3 is TGTGCCAGCAGTGACCAGACAGATGATTCTAACTATGGCTACACCTTC.

This CDR3 is CASSLQYEQYF. DNA for the CDR3: TGTGCCAGCAGCTTACAGTACGAGCAGTACTTC. The rearrangement links TRBV7-2 to TRBJ2-7; D unclear. With 2 bases removed from V and 4 bases from J, the gap between germline ends came to 3 bases. Per the germline V gene, CDR1 is SGHTA and CDR2 is FQGNSA. This CDR3 region has 11 residues.

The chain links TRBV7-8 to TRBJ1-3, with 11 bases identical to TRBD1. The CDR3 totals 16 residues. Trimming removed 4 bases from V and 0 bases from J; junction bases left unmatched: 2. In germline, CDR1 is SGHVS, CDR2 FQNEAQ. The CDR3 nucleotides are TGTGCCAGCAGCTCGGGGACAGGGGGCTCTGGAAACACCATATATTTT. It specifies CASSSGTGGSGNTIYF.

The chain combines TRBV4-3 with TRBJ1-2, with TRBD1 identical over 7 bases. The CDR3 totals 15 residues. Germline V gives CDR1 LGHNA, CDR2 YSLEER. The junction had 14 bases not matched to a gene; V was cut back by 6 bases and J by 7 bases. The CDR3 nucleotides read TGCGCCAGCAGAGCTTCCCAGGGGGACACTCGTGGCTACACCTTC. It encodes CASRASQGDTRGYTF.

The V gene is TRBV11-2, the J gene TRBJ2-2; D is undetermined. The V end was cut by 0 bases, the J end by 7 bases, with 6 bases between. Germline CDR1 is SGHAT and CDR2 is FQNNGV. The CDR3 has 13 residues. The CDR3 reads CASSLERVGELFF. CDR3 bases: TGTGCCAGCAGCTTAGAACGGGTCGGGGAGCTGTTTTTT.

The chain carries TRBV10-3 and TRBJ2-1; D might be TRBD1 (6 bases). The CDR3 length is 12 residues. Trimming removed 6 bases at V and 3 bases at J, with 6 bases between. Germline V gene sequence: CDR1 ENHRY, CDR2 SYGVKD. CDR3 sequence: CAIRDSYNEQFF. The CDR3, as DNA: TGTGCCATCAGGGACAGCTACAATGAGCAGTTCTTC.

This chain joins TRBV11-2 and TRBJ2-7, with D possibly being TRBD2 (6 bases). Per germline, CDR1 SGHAT and CDR2 FQNNGV. Trimming took 10 bases from V and 7 from J, leaving 14 bases between them. The CDR3 has 11 residues. The CDR3 sequence is CATGGLLEQYF. As DNA, the CDR3 is TGTGCCACCGGGGGTTTATTAGAGCAGTACTTC.

V usage is TRBV7-9 and J usage is TRBJ2-7; maybe TRBD1 (5 bases). Per the germline V gene, CDR1 is SEHNR and CDR2 is FQNEAQ (reference sequence). Trimming left V 5 bases short and J 4 bases short, with 15 bases between. This CDR3 is built from 14 residues. The CDR3 sequence is CASSIDSNGYEQYF. CDR3 in DNA: TGTGCCAGCAGCATTGACAGCAATGGGTACGAGCAGTACTTC.

The chain recombines TRBV5-1 with TRBJ2-3; TRBD2 matches at 7 bases. CDR1 and CDR2 (germline): SGHRS, YFSETQ. The CDR3 totals 14 residues. Losses at the gene ends were 6 bases for V and 5 bases for J; bases not matched to a gene: 9. Here the CDR3 reads CASIDAGGGDTQYF. The CDR3 DNA reads TGCGCCAGCATAGACGCGGGCGGGGGAGATACGCAGTATTTT. Full variable domain (remainder filled in from reference TRBV5-1 and TRBJ2-3): KAGVTQTPRYLIKTRGQQVTLSCSPISGHRSVSWYQQTPGQGLQFLFEYFSETQRNKGNFPGRFSGRQFSNSRSEMNVSTLELGDSALYLCASIDAGGGDTQYFGPGTRLTVL.

The chain combines TRBV15 with TRBJ2-2; the D gene is possibly TRBD2 (5 bases). The CDR3 consists of 15 residues. Germline CDR1 reads LNHNV; CDR2 reads YYDKDF (reference sequence). Trimming took off 0 bases at V and 2 bases at J, with 7 bases between the two ends. The CDR3 loop reads CATSRDRGNTGELFF. CDR3 in DNA: TGTGCCACCAGCAGAGATCGGGGTAACACCGGGGAGCTGTTTTTT.

The V gene is TRBV5-1, the J gene TRBJ2-1, with 8 bases lining up with TRBD2. There are 16 residues in the CDR3. Per germline, CDR1 SGHRS and CDR2 YFSETQ. Trimming cost V 0 bases and J 0 bases; bases outside gene matches: 2. CDR3 protein: CASSLGTSSSYNEQFF. CDR3 nucleotide sequence: TGCGCCAGCAGCTTGGGGACTAGCAGCTCCTACAATGAGCAGTTCTTC.

This clone was seen just once. This sequence joins TRBV29-1 and TRBJ1-4; 7 nucleotides align to TRBD1. V shed 3 bases, J shed 11 bases, and the junction held 3 bases outside the gene matches. Germline loops: CDR1 SQVTM, CDR2 ANQGSEA. CDR3 size: 11 residues. CDR3 sequence (DNA): TGCAGCGTTGAGGAGGGGGCCAAACTGTTTTTT. It specifies CSVEEGAKLFF. The whole variable domain, filled in from reference TRBV29-1 and TRBJ1-4, reads SAVISQKPSRDICQRGTSLTIQCQVDSQVTMMFWYRQQPGQSLTLIATANQGSEATYESGFVIDKFPISRPNLTFSTLTVSNMSPEDSSIYLCSVEEGAKLFFGSGTQLSVL.

The rearrangement joins TRBV28 to TRBJ1-1; the D gene is possibly TRBD1 (5 bases). From germline, CDR1 is MDHEN and CDR2 SYDVKM. This CDR3 is 13 amino acids long. V shed 3 bases and J shed 4 bases, with 9 bases lying between them. CDR3 sequence: CASSLGGTTEAFF. The CDR3 nucleotides are TGTGCCAGCAGTTTGGGGGGGACCACTGAAGCTTTCTTT.

The chain combines TRBV11-2 with TRBJ1-2; 7 nucleotides match TRBD1. Germline V lookup: CDR1 SGHAT, CDR2 FQNNGV. Unmatched junction bases numbered 6, after V lost 1 base and J lost 4 bases. The CDR3 extends over 15 amino acids. CDR3 nucleotide sequence: TGTGCCAGCAGCTTAGGGACAGGTGGGGGCTATGGCTACACCTTC. It translates to CASSLGTGGGYGYTF.